The 10 T cell receptor beta chains in this list originate from one sample, sequenced in a study of identical twins. TCRdb reprocessed the 5' RACE reads with MiXCR, giving one entry per CDR3 protein. The repertoire holds about 660,000 distinct CDR3 sequences, with roughly 8% as singletons. Separately, the same data were catalogued under a study of yellow fever vaccine responses in identical twins.

The sequenced material came from PBMCs. The receptors originated from a young woman in good health.

The V call is TRBV6-7, the J call TRBJ2-7; 8 bases are shared with TRBD1. TRBV6-7 is sorted into the ORF group, with uncertain function. The CDR3 totals 14 residues. V was pared by 6 bases and J by 2 bases, with 6 bases of the junction left unmatched. As DNA, the CDR3 is TGTGCCAGCAGCACAGGACAGGGAACCTACGAGCAGTACTTC. Translating gives CASSTGQGTYEQYF.

The chain couples TRBV10-3 to TRBJ2-7; 11 bases line up with TRBD1. The CDR3 runs 15 residues. The V gene end was trimmed by 8 bases and the J gene end by 3 bases; junction bases not matched to a gene: 9. The V gene's germline CDR1 is ENHRY and CDR2 SYGVKD. The CDR3 nucleotides read TGTGCCATCGCCTTTCCCGGGACAGGGGGCTACGAGCAGTACTTC. Translated, it gives CAIAFPGTGGYEQYF.

This clonotype was counted many times. The rearrangement joins TRBV5-1 to TRBJ2-5; 8 bases fit TRBD1. CDR1 is SGHRS and CDR2 is YFSETQ in the germline V gene. The CDR3 totals 14 residues. The J segment lost 4 bases and the V segment lost 4 bases, leaving 6 bases of the junction unmatched. The CDR3 here is CASSRTGRGETQYF. Here the CDR3 DNA reads TGCGCCAGCAGCAGGACAGGGCGCGGAGAGACCCAGTACTTC. The variable domain in full, with the rest retrieved from reference TRBV5-1 and TRBJ2-5, is KAGVTQTPRYLIKTRGQQVTLSCSPISGHRSVSWYQQTPGQGLQFLFEYFSETQRNKGNFPGRFSGRQFSNSRSEMNVSTLELGDSALYLCASSRTGRGETQYFGPGTRLLVL.

This clonotype appeared a few times. The gene calls are TRBV7-6 and TRBJ2-3, with TRBD2 matching over 9 bases. Germline CDR1 reads SGHVS; CDR2 reads FNYEAQ. J was trimmed by 1 base and V by 5 bases; bases with no gene match: 4. The CDR3 extends over 15 amino acids. CDR3 amino acids: CASSTLAGRTDTQYF. The CDR3 DNA sequence: TGTGCCAGCAGCACGCTAGCGGGACGCACAGATACGCAGTATTTT.

This clonotype was observed at least ten times. The chain has TRBV6-2 or TRBV6-3 and TRBJ2-1; 10 bases are shared with TRBD1. The CDR3 loop spans 14 amino acids. Germline CDR1 MNHEY, CDR2 SVGEGT. The V and J ends lost 6 bases and 9 bases, in that order; junction bases with no gene match: 8. The CDR3 sequence: CASSKRQGAFEQFF. The CDR3 nucleotides read TGTGCCAGCAGCAAGAGACAGGGGGCTTTTGAGCAGTTCTTC.

This clonotype appeared many times. The rearrangement links TRBV29-1 to TRBJ1-1; D is unclear. The CDR3 is made up of 15 amino acids. Deletions cut 0 bases from V and 3 bases from J, with 14 bases between. In germline, CDR1 is SQVTM, CDR2 ANQGSEA. The CDR3 DNA sequence: TGCAGCGTTGAAGATCAAGGGCGGGGATACACTGAAGCTTTCTTT. Protein sequence: CSVEDQGRGYTEAFF.

This clonotype was picked up many times. The gene calls are TRBV11-2 and TRBJ2-7; D unclear. The V and J ends lost 7 bases and 2 bases respectively, with 15 bases between them. The CDR3 is made up of 14 amino acids. Germline CDR1 SGHAT, CDR2 FQNNGV. The chain's CDR3 is CASIRSDGTYEQYF. The CDR3 DNA reads as TGTGCCAGCATCCGGTCGGACGGAACCTACGAGCAGTACTTC.

A few counts support this clonotype. The CDR3 DNA is TGCAGTGCTCCGACTAGCGGGGGCGAAGGCACAGATACGCAGTATTTT. It translates to CSAPTSGGEGTDTQYF. The chain uses TRBV20-1 and TRBJ2-3; 12 bases are a match to TRBD2. The V segment lost 5 bases and the J segment 1 base; nucleotides outside the gene matches: 7. There are 16 residues in the CDR3. Germline loops: CDR1 DFQATT, CDR2 SNEGSKA (reference sequence).

The chain employs TRBV20-1 and TRBJ2-5, with D possibly matching TRBD2 (6 bases). V lost 3 bases and J lost 5, with 16 bases in between. Germline V CDR1 and CDR2: DFQATT, SNEGSKA (reference sequence). This CDR3 region has 14 residues. The DNA for the CDR3 is TGCAGTGCTAGCGCAGGATATGGGGGGGAGACCCAGTACTTC. It encodes CSASAGYGGETQYF.

This clonotype is a singleton in its sample. V gene TRBV6-2 or TRBV6-3 combines with J gene TRBJ2-5; 11 bases line up with TRBD1. Germline CDR1 is MNHEY and CDR2 is SVGEGT. The CDR3 runs to 16 residues. V lost 5 bases and J lost 5; bases outside the gene matches: 10. CDR3 sequence: CASSDVGQGARETQYF. CDR3 DNA sequence: TGTGCCAGCAGTGACGTCGGACAGGGGGCTCGGGAGACCCAGTACTTC.